One and the same sample provided the 10 T cell receptor beta chains below, sequenced in a study of T cell repertoires in cytomegalovirus infection. TCRdb recomputed calls from the reads with MiXCR, one row per CDR3 protein. The repertoire holds 450,000 to 650,000 distinct CDR3 sequences, approximately 26% seen once, with roughly 13% in the top ten. Sequences were obtained from PBMCs. These receptors all stem from a human donor in good health (CMV status not recorded). Some clones in this sample may be carry-over from other donors' samples.

The chain recombines TRBV6-4 with TRBJ1-5; D ambiguous. The CDR3 spans 14 residues. Trimming took 4 bases from V and 4 from J, leaving 11 bases between them. Germline CDR1 is MRHNA and CDR2 is SNTAGT. CDR3 region: CASSVDAVNQPQHF. The CDR3 coding sequence is TGTGCCAGCAGTGTGGACGCGGTGAATCAGCCCCAGCATTTT.

This clonotype has only a few counts. The chain links TRBV19 to TRBJ2-4; D gene unclear. The V gene's germline CDR1 is LNHDA and CDR2 SQIVND (reference sequence). Trimming left V 5 bases short and J 0 bases short, with 8 bases between. The CDR3 spans 14 residues. DNA for the CDR3: TGTGCCAGTAGTCTGACGATAGCCAAAAACATTCAGTACTTC. It encodes CASSLTIAKNIQYF.

V usage is TRBV7-2 and J usage is TRBJ1-3, with D unresolved. Trimming shortened V by 0 bases and J by 3 bases, and 6 bases separated the two germline ends. Germline V gene sequence: CDR1 SGHTA, CDR2 FQGNSA. This CDR3 comprises 14 residues. CDR3 DNA: TGTGCCAGCAGCTTAGCCTCCCATGGAAACACCATATATTTT. It encodes CASSLASHGNTIYF.

The chain has TRBV28 and TRBJ2-5; D gene ambiguous. V was shortened by 7 bases and J by 2 bases, with 14 bases between the two germline ends. There are 14 residues in the CDR3. Germline V gene lookup returns CDR1 MDHEN and CDR2 SYDVKM. The CDR3 DNA is TGTGCCAGCACAGTCCCCACAGATCAAGAGACCCAGTACTTC. It codes for CASTVPTDQETQYF.

This clonotype was seen a few times. This chain links TRBV5-1 with TRBJ2-7; 10 nucleotides line up with TRBD2. The CDR3 covers 15 residues. Germline CDR1 is SGHRS and CDR2 is YFSETQ. V trimming: 1 base; J trimming: 4 bases; junction bases outside the gene matches: 5. The CDR3 nucleotides read TGCGCCAGCAGCTTGAGCTCTAGCGGGAGTTACGAGCAGTACTTC. This gives the protein CASSLSSSGSYEQYF.

This clonotype has more than one count but fewer than ten. This sequence joins TRBV29-1 and TRBJ2-5; 9 nucleotides line up with TRBD1. The CDR3 has 15 residues. Unmatched junction bases numbered 10, after V lost 3 bases and J lost 5 bases. Germline V gene sequence: CDR1 SQVTM, CDR2 ANQGSEA. The CDR3 sequence is CSVEADRGRSETQYF. The CDR3 bases are TGCAGCGTTGAGGCGGACAGGGGTAGGTCGGAGACCCAGTACTTC.

The chain links TRBV9 to TRBJ2-5, with a possible D match to TRBD2 (5 bases). Germline lookup yields CDR1 SGDLS and CDR2 YYNGEE. The V and J ends lost 0 bases and 5 bases respectively, with 8 bases between them. This CDR3 region has 13 residues. In DNA form, the CDR3 reads TGTGCCAGCAGCGTAGTGCCGGGGGAGACCCAGTACTTC. This translates into CASSVVPGETQYF. The entire variable domain, with the rest obtained from reference TRBV9 and TRBJ2-5, is as follows: DSGVTQTPKHLITATGQRVTLRCSPRSGDLSVYWYQQSLDQGLQFLIQYYNGEERAKGNILERFSAQQFPDLHSELNLSSLELGDSALYFCASSVVPGETQYFGPGTRLLVL.

This clonotype came up a few times. V gene TRBV7-9 combines with J gene TRBJ1-5, with D perhaps matching TRBD1 (5 bases). Germline CDR1 SEHNR, CDR2 FQNEAQ (reference sequence). This CDR3 is 14 amino acids long. V shed 7 bases and J shed 0 bases, with 10 bases lying between them. CDR3 sequence reads: CASTQQDSNQPQHF. CDR3 DNA: TGTGCCAGCACCCAACAGGATAGCAATCAGCCCCAGCATTTT.

This clonotype has more than one count but fewer than ten. The chain links TRBV6-2 or TRBV6-3 to TRBJ2-2, with 7 bases aligning to TRBD1. V lost 2 bases, J lost 4 bases, and 1 base stayed unmatched. The CDR3 extends over 14 amino acids. Germline V lookup: CDR1 MNHEY, CDR2 SVGEGT. CDR3 loop: CASSYAGGTGELFF. The CDR3 bases are TGTGCCAGCAGTTACGCAGGGGGCACCGGGGAGCTGTTTTTT.

This rearrangement joins TRBV6-5 to TRBJ2-1, with D possibly TRBD1 on 7 matching bases. From germline, CDR1 is MNHEY and CDR2 SVGAGI. The CDR3 extends over 16 amino acids. The V and J ends lost 6 bases and 4 bases respectively, with 19 bases between them. CDR3 coding DNA: TGTGCCAGCAGCCCGGAGGGGGCACTTGGGTACAATGAGCAGTTCTTC. Encoded protein: CASSPEGALGYNEQFF.